Sequencing of this TCR beta chain was carried out in a study of OX40 agonist ivuxolimab in advanced cancers. Background on the study: Participants averaged approximately 60 years of age (range roughly 23 to 90) and were roughly 80% male.

The assay was immunoSEQ multiplex PCR, and TCRdb's table has in-frame clones only and misses some. The table lists roughly 70,000 clones, around 85% of them singletons, with roughly 4% in the top ten. Comment on this clone: The antigen is undetermined.

There are 14 residues in the CDR3. Trimming removed 8 bases at V and 0 bases at J, with 10 bases between. Germline values: CDR1 SNHLY, CDR2 FYNNEI. Points from the study as a whole: Partial responders at 0.1-3.0 mg/kg had among the lowest clonal expansion. Within 6 weeks, CD4+ and CD8+ blood T cells expanded clonally at 0.1 to 3.0 mg/kg.

The chain has TRBV2 and TRBJ1-4; D not resolved. Sequences were derived from CD4+ or CD8+ T cells sorted from blood, sampled in a trial of the OX40 agonist ivuxolimab. The clonotype originates from an adult with an advanced solid tumor such as melanoma, head and neck, liver or kidney cancer. CDR3 bases: TGTGCCAGCTCCAACAGAGCAACTAATGAAAAACTGTTTTTT. Its translation is CASSNRATNEKLFF.